This T cell receptor (beta chain) derives from a study of shared clonotypes between healthy human individuals. Comment on this clone: Its specificity is unknown. Because the CDR3's place on the DNA is in doubt, the DNA is left out and the CDR3 is given as listed by TCRdb.

Broader study findings: Larger estimated richness was generally seen in naive subsets than in memory subsets.

Clones were read by immunoSEQ multiplex PCR, and TCRdb kept only the in-frame ones, dropping some. The sample lists 2 million to 2.5 million clones, 90% to 95% seen once, with under 0.45% in the top ten. Every one of the donors was a Caucasian adult that lived in Nashville, Tennessee. Material: naive CD4+ T cells from PBMCs. Subset in this sample: CD45RA+ positively selected. The sequence derives from a young man in good health. Some clones in this sample may be carry-over from other donors' samples.

CDR3 loop: CSVGTGATDPKKLFF. The V call is TRBV29-1, the J call TRBJ1-4. The CDR3 spans 15 amino acids, including both terminal residues. Germline V lookup: CDR1 SQVTM, CDR2 ANQGSEA.